This TCR beta chain was identified in a study of OX40 agonist ivuxolimab in advanced cancers. The germline V gene has CDR1 SGDLS and CDR2 YYNGEE. V was clipped by 2 bases and J by 5 bases; unmatched bases: 6. The CDR3 sequence is 14 residues long. Profiling relied on immunoSEQ multiplex PCR, and the TCRdb table lists in-frame clones only, not all of them. The repertoire holds some 62,000 clones, with approximately 89% as singletons. The source material was CD4+ or CD8+ T cells sorted from blood, sampled in a trial of the OX40 agonist ivuxolimab. This sequence joins TRBV9 and TRBJ2-7; 8 bases align to TRBD1. The receptor was derived from an adult with an advanced solid tumor such as melanoma, head and neck, liver or kidney cancer. In DNA form, the CDR3 reads TGTGCCAGCAGCGTTCAAGCAGGGGGCCACGAGCAGTACTTC. This translates into CASSVQAGGHEQYF.